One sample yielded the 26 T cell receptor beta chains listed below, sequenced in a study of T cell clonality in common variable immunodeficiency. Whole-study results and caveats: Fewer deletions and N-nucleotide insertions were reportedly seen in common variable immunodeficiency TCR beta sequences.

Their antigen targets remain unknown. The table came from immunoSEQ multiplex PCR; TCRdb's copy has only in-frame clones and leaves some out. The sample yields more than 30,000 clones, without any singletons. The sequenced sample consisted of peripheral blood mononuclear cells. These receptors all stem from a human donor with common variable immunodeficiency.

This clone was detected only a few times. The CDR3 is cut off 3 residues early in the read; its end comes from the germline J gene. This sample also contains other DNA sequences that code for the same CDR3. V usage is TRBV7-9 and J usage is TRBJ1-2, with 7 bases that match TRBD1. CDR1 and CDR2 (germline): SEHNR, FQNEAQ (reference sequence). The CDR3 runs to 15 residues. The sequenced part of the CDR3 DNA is TGTGCCAGCAGCTTAGACGCGGCAGGGGGGAGAGGC. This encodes CASSLDAAGGRG. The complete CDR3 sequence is CASSLDAAGGRGYTF.

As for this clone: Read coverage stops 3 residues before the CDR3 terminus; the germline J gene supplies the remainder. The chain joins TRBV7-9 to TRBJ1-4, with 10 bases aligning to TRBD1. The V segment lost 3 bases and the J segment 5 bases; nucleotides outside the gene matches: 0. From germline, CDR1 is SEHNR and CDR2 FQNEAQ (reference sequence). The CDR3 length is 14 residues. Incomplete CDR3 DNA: TGTGCCAGCAGCTTGGGACAGGGGAATGAAAAA. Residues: CASSLGQGNEK. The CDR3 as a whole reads CASSLGQGNEKLFF. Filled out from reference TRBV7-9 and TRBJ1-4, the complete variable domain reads DTGVSQNPRHKITKRGQNVTFRCDPISEHNRLYWYRQTLGQGPEFLTYFQNEAQLEKSRLLSDRFSAERPKGSFSTLEIQRTEQGDSAMYLCASSLGQGNEKLFFGSGTQLSVL.

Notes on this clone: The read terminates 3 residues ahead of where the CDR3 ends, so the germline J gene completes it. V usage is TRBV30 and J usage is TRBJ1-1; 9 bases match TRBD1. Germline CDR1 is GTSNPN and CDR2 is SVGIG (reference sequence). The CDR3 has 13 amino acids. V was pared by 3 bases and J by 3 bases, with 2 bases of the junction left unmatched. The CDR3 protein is CAWRDRGDTEAFF. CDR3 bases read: TGTGCCTGGAGGGACAGGGGAGACACTGAA.

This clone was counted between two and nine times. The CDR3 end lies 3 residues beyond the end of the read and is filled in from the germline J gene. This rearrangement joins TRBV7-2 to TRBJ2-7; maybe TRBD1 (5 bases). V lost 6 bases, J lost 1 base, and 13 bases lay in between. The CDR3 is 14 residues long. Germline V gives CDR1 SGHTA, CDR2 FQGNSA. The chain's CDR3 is CASSPPTDSYEQYF. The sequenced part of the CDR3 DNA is TGTGCCAGCAGTCCGCCGACAGATTCCTACGAG.

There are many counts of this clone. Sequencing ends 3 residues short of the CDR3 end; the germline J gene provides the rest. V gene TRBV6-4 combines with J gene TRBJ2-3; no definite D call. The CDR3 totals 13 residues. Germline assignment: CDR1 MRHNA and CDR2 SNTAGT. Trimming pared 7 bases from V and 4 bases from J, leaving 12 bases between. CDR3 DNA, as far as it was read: TGTGCCAGCAACCCGGGTGGGTCAGATACG. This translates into CASNPGGSDT. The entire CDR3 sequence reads CASNPGGSDTQYF.

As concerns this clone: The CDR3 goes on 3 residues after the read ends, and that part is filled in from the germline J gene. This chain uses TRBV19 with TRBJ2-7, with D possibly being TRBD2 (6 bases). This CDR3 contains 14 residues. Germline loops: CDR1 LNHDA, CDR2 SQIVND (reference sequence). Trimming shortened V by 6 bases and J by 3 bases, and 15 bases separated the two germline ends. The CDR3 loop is CASSLPGLIYEQYF. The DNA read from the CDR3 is TGTGCCAGTAGCTTACCGGGACTGATCTACGAG.

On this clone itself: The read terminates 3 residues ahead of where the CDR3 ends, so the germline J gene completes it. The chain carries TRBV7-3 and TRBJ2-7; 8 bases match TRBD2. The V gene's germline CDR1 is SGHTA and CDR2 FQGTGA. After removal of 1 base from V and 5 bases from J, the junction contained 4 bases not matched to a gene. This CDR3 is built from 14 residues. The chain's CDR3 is CASSLKAGGDEQYF. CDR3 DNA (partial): TGTGCCAGCAGCTTAAAGGCGGGAGGCGACGAG.

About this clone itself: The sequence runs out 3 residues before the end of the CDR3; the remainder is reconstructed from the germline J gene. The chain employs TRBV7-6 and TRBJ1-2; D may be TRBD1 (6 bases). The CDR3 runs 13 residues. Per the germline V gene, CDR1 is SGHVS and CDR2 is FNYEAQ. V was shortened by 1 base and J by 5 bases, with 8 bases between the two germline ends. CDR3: CASSLEQGYGYTF. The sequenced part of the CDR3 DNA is TGTGCCAGCAGCTTAGAACAGGGATATGGC.

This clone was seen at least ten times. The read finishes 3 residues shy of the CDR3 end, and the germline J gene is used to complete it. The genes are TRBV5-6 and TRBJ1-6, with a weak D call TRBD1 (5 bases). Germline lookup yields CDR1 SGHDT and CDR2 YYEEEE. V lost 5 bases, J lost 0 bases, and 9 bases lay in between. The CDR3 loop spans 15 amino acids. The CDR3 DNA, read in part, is TGTGCCAGCAGTTACGACAGCTCCTATAATTCACCC. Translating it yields CASSYDSSYNSP. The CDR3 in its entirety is CASSYDSSYNSPLHF.

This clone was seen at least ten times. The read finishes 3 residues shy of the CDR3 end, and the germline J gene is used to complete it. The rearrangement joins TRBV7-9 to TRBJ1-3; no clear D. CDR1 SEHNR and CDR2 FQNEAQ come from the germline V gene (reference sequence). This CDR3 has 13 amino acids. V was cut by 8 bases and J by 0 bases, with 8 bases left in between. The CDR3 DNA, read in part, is TGTGCCAGCGTCCTAACCTCTGGAAACACC. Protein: CASVLTSGNT. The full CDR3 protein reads CASVLTSGNTIYF.

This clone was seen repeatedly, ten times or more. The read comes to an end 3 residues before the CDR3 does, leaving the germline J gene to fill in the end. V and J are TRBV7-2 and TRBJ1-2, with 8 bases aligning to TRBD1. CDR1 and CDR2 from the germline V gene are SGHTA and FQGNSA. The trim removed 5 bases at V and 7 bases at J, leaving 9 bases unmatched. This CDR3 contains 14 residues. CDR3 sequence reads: CASSTDRASSGYTF. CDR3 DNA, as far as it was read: TGTGCCAGCAGCACGGACAGGGCATCCTCTGGC.

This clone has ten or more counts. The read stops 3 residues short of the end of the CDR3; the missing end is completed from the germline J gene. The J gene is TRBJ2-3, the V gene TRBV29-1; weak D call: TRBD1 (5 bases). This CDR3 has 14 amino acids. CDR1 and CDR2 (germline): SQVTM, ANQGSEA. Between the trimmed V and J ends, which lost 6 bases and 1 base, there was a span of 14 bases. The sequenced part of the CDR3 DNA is TGCAGCGTAGTACAGGCGTTTCGCACAGATACG. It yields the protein CSVVQAFRTDT. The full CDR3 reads CSVVQAFRTDTQYF.

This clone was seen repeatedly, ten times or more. CDR3 region: CSARNLAGQSRGEQFF. CDR3 DNA, as far as it was read: TGCAGTGCGAGAAATTTAGCGGGGCAAAGCCGCGGTGAG. V gene TRBV20-1 combines with J gene TRBJ2-1; 8 bases fit TRBD2. The sequenced fragment ends 3 residues before the CDR3 boundary, so the rest is inferred from the germline J gene. V dropped 6 bases and J dropped 9; count of bases not matched to a gene: 19. The CDR3 runs 16 residues. Per the germline V gene, CDR1 is DFQATT and CDR2 is SNEGSKA (reference sequence).

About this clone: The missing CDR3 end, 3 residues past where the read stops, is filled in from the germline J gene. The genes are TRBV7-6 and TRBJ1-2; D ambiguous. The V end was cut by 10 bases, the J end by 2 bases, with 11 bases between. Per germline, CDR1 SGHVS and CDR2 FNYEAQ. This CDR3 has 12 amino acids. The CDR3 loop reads CATEPGNYGYTF. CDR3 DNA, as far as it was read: TGTGCCACCGAGCCAGGAAACTATGGC.

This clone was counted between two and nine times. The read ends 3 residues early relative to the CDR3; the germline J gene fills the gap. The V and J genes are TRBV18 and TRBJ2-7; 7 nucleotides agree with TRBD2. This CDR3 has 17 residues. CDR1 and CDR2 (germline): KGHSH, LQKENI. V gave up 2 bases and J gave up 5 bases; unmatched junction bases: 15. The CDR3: CASSPINRLAVPHEQYF. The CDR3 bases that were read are TGTGCCAGCTCACCAATCAACAGGCTAGCGGTTCCCCACGAG.

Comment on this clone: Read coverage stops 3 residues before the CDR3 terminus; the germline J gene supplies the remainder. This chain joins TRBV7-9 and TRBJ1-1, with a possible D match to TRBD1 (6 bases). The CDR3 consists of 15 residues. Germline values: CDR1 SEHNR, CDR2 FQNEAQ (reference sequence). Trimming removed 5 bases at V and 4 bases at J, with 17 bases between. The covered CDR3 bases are TGTGCCAGCAGCGTACGAGGGGGGGGCAGCACTGAA. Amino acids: CASSVRGGGSTE. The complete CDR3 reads CASSVRGGGSTEAFF.

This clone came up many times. The sequenced part of the CDR3 DNA is TGTGCCAGTAGTATAAGCGGGAGTCTCTACGAG. Encoded protein: CASSISGSLYE. The complete CDR3 protein is CASSISGSLYEQYF. The chain links TRBV19 to TRBJ2-7; 8 bases agree with TRBD2. The read terminates 3 residues ahead of where the CDR3 ends, so the germline J gene completes it. The V segment lost 2 bases and the J segment 3 bases; nucleotides outside the gene matches: 3. The CDR3 has 14 residues. CDR1 is LNHDA, CDR2 SQIVND, per germline (reference sequence).

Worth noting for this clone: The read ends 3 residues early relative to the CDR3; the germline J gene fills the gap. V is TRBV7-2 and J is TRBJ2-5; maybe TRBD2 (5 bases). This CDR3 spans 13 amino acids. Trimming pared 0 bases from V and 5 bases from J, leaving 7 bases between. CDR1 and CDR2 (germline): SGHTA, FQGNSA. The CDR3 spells CASSLARAETQYF. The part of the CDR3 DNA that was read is TGTGCCAGCAGCTTAGCGAGGGCGGAGACC.

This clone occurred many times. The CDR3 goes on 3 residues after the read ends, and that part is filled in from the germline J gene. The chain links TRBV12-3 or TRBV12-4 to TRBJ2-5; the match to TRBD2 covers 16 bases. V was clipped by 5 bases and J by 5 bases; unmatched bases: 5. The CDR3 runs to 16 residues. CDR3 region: CASSRPGLAGGETQYF. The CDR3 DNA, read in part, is TGTGCCAGCAGTCGCCCGGGACTAGCGGGAGGGGAGACC.

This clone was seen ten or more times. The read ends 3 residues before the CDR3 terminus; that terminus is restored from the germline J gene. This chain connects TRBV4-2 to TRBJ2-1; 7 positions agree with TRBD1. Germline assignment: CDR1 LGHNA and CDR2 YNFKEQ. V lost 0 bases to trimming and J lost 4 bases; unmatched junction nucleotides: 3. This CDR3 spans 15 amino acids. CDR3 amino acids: CASSQEEQGYNEQFF. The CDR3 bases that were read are TGTGCCAGCAGCCAAGAGGAACAGGGGTACAATGAG.

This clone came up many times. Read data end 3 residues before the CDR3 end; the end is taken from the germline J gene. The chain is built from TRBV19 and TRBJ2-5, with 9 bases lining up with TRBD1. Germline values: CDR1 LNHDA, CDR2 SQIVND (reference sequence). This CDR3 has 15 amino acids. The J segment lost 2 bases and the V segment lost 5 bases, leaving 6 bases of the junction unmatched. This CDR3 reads CASSVRTGAQETQYF. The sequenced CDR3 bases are TGTGCCAGTAGTGTTCGGACAGGGGCGCAAGAGACC.

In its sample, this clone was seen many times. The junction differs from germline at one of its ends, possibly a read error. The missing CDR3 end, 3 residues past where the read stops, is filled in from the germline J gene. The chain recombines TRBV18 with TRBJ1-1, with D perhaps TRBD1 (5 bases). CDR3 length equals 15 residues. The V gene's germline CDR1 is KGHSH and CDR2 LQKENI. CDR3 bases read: TGTGCCAGTTCACCGTTTCAGGGTTCGAACACTGAA. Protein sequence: CASSPFQGSNTE. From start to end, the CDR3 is CASSPFQGSNTEAFF. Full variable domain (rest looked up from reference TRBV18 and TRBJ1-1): NAGVMQNPRHLVRRRGQEARLRCSPMKGHSHVYWYRQLPEEGLKFMVYLQKENIIDESGMPKERFSAEFPKEGPSILRIQQVVRGDSAAYFCASSPFQGSNTEAFFGQGTRLTVV.

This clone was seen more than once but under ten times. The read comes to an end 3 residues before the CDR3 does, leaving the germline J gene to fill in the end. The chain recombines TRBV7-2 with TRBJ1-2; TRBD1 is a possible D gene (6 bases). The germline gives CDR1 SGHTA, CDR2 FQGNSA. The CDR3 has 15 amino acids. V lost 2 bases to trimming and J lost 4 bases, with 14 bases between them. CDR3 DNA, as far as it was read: TGTGCCAGCAGCTTACGGACAGTAAATATCTATGGC. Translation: CASSLRTVNIYG. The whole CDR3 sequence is CASSLRTVNIYGYTF.

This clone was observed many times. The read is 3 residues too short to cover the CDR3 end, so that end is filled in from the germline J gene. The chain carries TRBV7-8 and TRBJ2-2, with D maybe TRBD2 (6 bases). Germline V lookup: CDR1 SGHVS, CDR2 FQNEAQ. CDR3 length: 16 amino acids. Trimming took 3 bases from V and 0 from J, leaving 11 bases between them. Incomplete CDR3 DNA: TGTGCCAGCAGCTTCAAAGCGGGTTCGAACACCGGGGAG. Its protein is CASSFKAGSNTGE. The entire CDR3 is CASSFKAGSNTGELFF.

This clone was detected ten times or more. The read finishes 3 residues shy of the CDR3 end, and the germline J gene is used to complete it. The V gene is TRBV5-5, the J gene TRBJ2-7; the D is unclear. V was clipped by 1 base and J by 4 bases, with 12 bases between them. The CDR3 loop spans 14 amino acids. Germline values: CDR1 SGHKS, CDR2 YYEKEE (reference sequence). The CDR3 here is CASSLWLGNYEQYF. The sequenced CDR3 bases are TGTGCCAGCAGCTTGTGGCTAGGAAATTACGAG.

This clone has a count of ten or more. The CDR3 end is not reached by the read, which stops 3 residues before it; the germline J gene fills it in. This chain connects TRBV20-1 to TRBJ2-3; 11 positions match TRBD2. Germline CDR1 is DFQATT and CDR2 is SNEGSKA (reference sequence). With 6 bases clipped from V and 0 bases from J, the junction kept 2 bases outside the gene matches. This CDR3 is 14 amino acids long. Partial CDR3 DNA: TGCAGTGCGGGACTAGCGGACAGCACAGATACG. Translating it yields CSAGLADSTDT. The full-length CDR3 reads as CSAGLADSTDTQYF.